This TCR beta chain derives from a study of blood T cell repertoires in COVID-19 (dated by TCRdb to 2020 to 2021). In terms of the full investigation: Samples covering the acute and convalescent phases of COVID-19 were provided by collaborators in the United States, Italy and Spain. The prospective study material was composed of cDNA or gDNA derived from T cells, B-cell-depleted T cells, or PBMCs. Deeply sampled blood TCRbeta repertoires from subjects exposed to, actively infected with, or recovered from COVID-19 were included in the dataset. A freely available public database, intended as a resource for researchers studying the immune response to SARS-CoV-2, is where the repertoires were released. Samples came from the ongoing ImmuneRACE study (first 160 participants) plus 1,254 subjects from 6 global collaborators. Nearly every sample came with metadata listing a de-identified subject ID, COVID-19 status, age in years and sex. HLA class I and class II types, where available, came from metadata supplied by the sample provider rather than from assay-based typing.

There are 14 amino acids in the CDR3, from cysteine to phenylalanine inclusive. The sequence is cut down to CDR3 DNA, 42 bases in frame from base 1. Via the germline V gene, CDR1 is SGHAT and CDR2 FQNNGV. The junction shows trimming of 5 bases on V and 3 bases on J, plus 14 bases between the germline ends. Comments on this clone: Its antigen remains undetermined. The input lacks base qualities; no much larger clone sits a single base away.

Participants in the prospective study were aged roughly 18 to 90 years, lived in some 24 United States geographic areas, and enrolled through a virtual design. Cohort assignment in the prospective study relied on participant-reported clinical history from a screening survey and a study questionnaire. Recovered participants in ImmuneRACE Cohort 3 were defined by two consecutive negative NP/OP PCR tests, clearance by a healthcare professional, or resolution of symptoms. In the prospective study, whole blood, serum and a nasopharyngeal or oropharyngeal swab were collected from each participant by mobile phlebotomists. Over a roughly 2-month period, participants in the prospective study had the option of providing additional blood draws and questionnaires. Before DNA extraction, blood samples from the prospective study were shipped at room temperature or frozen. The paper's findings and limits, for the study overall: How much clinical and demographic metadata was included differed by source and by participant, and the metadata was provided uncurated.

TCRbeta CDR3 regions were amplified from genomic DNA by means of the immunoSEQ Assay, a bias-controlled multiplex PCR. On the study's bioinformatics: Nucleated cell counts per sample were estimated from amplification of reference gene primers within the assay. To quantify the absolute abundance of each unique TCRbeta CDR3 rearrangement, sequence reads were collapsed and filtered. Productive Simpson clonality was computed per sample as the square root of Simpson's diversity index over productive rearrangements. The clones in this table, taken by TCRdb from immuneACCESS, are in-frame only. Not every clone is retained; where verified, under half of the shortfall comes from an unresolved V gene, and the cause of the rest is unknown. V and J calls and clone size are those listed in that table; D and trimming were worked out from the DNA. Here the sample has about 170,000 clones; under 85% occur a single time. Clones ranked in the top ten supply approximately 12% of the sample.

The source is a man aged 50 to 59 who had recovered from COVID-19. The receptor chain draws on TRBV11-2 and TRBJ2-7; the D gene is possibly TRBD1, with 5 bases matching. Sequencing was done on a sample of PBMCs or T cells enriched from blood (not recorded which). The CDR3 corresponds to CASSPGHAIYEQYF. The DNA is TGTGCCAGCAGCCCCGGACATGCCATCTACGAGCAGTACTTC.